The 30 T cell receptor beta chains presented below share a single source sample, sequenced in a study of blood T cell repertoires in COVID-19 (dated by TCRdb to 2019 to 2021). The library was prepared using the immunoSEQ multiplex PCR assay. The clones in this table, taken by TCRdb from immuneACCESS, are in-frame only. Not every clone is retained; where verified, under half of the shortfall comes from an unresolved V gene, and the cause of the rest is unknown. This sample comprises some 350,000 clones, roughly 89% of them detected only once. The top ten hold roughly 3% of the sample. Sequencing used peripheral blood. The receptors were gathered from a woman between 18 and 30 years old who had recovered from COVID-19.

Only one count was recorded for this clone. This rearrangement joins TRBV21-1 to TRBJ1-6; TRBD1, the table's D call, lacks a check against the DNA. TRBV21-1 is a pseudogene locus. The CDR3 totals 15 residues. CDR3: CASRNTQGPSSPLHF. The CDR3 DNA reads TGTGCCAGCAGAAATACCCAGGGCCCCTCTTCACCCCTCCACTTT.

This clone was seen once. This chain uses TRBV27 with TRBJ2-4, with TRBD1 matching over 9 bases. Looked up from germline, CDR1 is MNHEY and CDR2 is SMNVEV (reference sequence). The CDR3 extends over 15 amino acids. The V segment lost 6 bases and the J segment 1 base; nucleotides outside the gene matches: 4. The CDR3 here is CASRQGAGAKNIQYF. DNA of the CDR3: TGTGCCAGCAGACAGGGGGCGGGCGCCAAAAACATTCAGTACTTC.

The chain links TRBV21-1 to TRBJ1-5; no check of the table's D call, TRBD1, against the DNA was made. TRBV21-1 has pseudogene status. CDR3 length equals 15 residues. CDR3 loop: CASSARGRSNQPQHF. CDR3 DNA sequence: TGTGCCAGCAGCGCCAGGGGTCGGAGCAATCAGCCCCAGCATTTT.

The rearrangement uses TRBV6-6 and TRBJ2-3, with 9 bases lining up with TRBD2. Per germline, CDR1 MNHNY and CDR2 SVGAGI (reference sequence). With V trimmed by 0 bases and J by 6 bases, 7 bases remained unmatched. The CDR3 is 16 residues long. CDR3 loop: CASSYSGLAPLDTQYF. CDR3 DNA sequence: TGTGCCAGCAGTTACTCCGGACTAGCGCCCTTGGATACGCAGTATTTT.

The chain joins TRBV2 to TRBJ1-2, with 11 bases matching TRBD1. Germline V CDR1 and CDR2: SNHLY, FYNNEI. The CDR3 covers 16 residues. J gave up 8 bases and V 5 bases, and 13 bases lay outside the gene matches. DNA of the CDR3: TGTGCCAGCAGTACATATCAGGGGACAGGGGGGTTCGGCTACACCTTC. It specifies CASSTYQGTGGFGYTF.

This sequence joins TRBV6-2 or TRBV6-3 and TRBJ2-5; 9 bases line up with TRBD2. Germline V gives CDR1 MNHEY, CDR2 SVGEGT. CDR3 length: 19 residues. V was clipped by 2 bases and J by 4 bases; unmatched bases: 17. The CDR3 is CASSYLRQASGDPIETQYF. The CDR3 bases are TGTGCCAGCAGTTACCTAAGGCAGGCTAGCGGGGACCCAATAGAGACCCAGTACTTC.

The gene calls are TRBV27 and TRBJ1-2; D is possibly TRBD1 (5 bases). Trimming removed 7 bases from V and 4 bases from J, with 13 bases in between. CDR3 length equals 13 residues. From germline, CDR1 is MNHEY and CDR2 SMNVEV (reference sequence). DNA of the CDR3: TGTGCCAGCACTTCGGGACTTCTCTATGGCTACACCTTC. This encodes CASTSGLLYGYTF.

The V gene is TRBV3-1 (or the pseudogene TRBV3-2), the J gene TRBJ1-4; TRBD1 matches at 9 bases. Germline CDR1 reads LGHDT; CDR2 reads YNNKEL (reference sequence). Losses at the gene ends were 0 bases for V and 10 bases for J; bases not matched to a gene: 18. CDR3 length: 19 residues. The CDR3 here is CASSQDPGQGTGGQRKLFF. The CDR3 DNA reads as TGTGCCAGCAGCCAAGATCCAGGACAGGGGACGGGGGGCCAGCGAAAACTGTTTTTT.

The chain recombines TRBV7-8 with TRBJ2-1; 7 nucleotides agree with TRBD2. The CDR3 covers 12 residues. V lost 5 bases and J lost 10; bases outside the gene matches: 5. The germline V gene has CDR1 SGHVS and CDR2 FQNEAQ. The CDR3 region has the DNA TGTGCCAGCAGCCGGGGAGCGGGAGAGCAGTTCTTC. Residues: CASSRGAGEQFF.

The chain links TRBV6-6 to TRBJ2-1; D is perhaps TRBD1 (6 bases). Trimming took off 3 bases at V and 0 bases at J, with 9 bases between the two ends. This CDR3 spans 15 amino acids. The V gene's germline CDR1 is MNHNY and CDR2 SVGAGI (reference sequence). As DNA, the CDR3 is TGTGCCAGCAGTTATGGGGGCAACTCCTACAATGAGCAGTTCTTC. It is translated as CASSYGGNSYNEQFF.

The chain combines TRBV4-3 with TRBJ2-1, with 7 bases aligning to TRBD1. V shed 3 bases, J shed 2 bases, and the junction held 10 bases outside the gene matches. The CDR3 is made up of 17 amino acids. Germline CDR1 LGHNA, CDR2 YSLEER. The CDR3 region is CASSHDIEQGAYNEQFF. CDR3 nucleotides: TGCGCCAGCAGCCATGATATTGAGCAGGGGGCCTACAATGAGCAGTTCTTC.

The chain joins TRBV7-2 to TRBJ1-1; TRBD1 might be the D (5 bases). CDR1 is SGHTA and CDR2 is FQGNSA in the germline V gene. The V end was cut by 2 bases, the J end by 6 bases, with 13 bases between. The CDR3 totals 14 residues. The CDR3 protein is CASSLIGAVSEAFF. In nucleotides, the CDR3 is TGTGCCAGCAGCTTAATAGGGGCGGTGTCTGAAGCTTTCTTT.

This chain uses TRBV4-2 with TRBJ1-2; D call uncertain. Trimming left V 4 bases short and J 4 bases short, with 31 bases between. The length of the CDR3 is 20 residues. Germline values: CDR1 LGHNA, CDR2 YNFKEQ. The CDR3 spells CASSLPSTPTLLDPSYGYTF. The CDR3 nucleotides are TGTGCCAGCAGCCTGCCCTCAACACCTACCCTTCTAGACCCCTCCTATGGCTACACCTTC.

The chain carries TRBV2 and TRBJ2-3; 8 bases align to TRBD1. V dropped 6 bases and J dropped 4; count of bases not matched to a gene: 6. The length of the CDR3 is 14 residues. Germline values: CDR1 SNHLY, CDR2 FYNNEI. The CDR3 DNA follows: TGTGCCAGCAGAACTGGACAGGGCCCAGATACGCAGTATTTT. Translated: CASRTGQGPDTQYF.

The CDR3 sequence is CASSYLSGPYGEQFF. CDR3 DNA sequence: TGTGCCAGCAGTTACTTGTCAGGGCCTTATGGTGAGCAGTTCTTC. The gene calls are TRBV6-2 or TRBV6-3 and TRBJ2-1; possible D gene TRBD1, 5 bases. V lost 1 base and J lost 9, with 16 bases in between. The CDR3 spans 15 residues. The germline CDR1 and CDR2 sequences are MNHEY and SVGEGT.

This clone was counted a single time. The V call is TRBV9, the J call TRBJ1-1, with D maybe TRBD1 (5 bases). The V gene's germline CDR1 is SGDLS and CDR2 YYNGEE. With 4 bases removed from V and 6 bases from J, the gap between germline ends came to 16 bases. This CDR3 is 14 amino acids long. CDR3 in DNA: TGTGCCAGCAGCTCGGGTGTAAGGGGCGCTGAAGCTTTCTTT. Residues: CASSSGVRGAEAFF. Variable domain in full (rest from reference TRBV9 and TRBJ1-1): DSGVTQTPKHLITATGQRVTLRCSPRSGDLSVYWYQQSLDQGLQFLIQYYNGEERAKGNILERFSAQQFPDLHSELNLSSLELGDSALYFCASSSGVRGAEAFFGQGTRLTVV.

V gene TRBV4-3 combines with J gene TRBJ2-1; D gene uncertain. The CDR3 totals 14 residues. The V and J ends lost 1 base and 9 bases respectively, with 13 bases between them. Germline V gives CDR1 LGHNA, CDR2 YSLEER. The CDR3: CASSQAGKSGEQFF. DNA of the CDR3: TGCGCCAGCAGCCAAGCGGGTAAGAGTGGTGAGCAGTTCTTC.

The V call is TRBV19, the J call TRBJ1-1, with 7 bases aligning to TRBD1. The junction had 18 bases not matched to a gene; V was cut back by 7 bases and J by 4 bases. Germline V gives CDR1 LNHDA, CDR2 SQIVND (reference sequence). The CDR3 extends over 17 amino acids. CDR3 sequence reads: CASTARDSRPAGTEAFF. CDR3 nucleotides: TGTGCCAGTACCGCCCGGGACAGCCGACCCGCGGGCACTGAAGCTTTCTTT.

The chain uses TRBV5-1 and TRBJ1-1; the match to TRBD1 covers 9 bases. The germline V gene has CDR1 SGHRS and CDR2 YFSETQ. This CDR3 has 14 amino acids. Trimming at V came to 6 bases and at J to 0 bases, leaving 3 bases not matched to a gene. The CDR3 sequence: CASKGDRVNTEAFF. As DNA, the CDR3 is TGCGCCAGCAAAGGGGACAGGGTGAACACTGAAGCTTTCTTT.

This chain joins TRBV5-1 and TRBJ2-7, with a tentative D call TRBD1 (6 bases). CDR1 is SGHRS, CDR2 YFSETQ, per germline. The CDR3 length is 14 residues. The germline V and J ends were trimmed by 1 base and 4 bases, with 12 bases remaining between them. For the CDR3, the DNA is TGCGCCAGCAGCTTGAACGCAGGGGCGTACGAGCAGTACGTC. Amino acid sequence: CASSLNAGAYEQYV.

CDR3 bases: TGTGCCAGCAGCTTATGGGGGGAGTCGACAGATACGCAGTATTTT. Translated, it gives CASSLWGESTDTQYF. The chain has TRBV7-9 and TRBJ2-3; the D gene is possibly TRBD2 (6 bases). Germline loops: CDR1 SEHNR, CDR2 FQNEAQ (reference sequence). V dropped 2 bases and J dropped 3 bases, with 12 bases sitting between them. The CDR3 spans 15 residues. Based on the CDR3 plus reference TRBV7-9 and TRBJ2-3, the full variable domain is DTGVSQNPRHKITKRGQNVTFRCDPISEHNRLYWYRQTLGQGPEFLTYFQNEAQLEKSRLLSDRFSAERPKGSFSTLEIQRTEQGDSAMYLCASSLWGESTDTQYFGPGTRLTVL.

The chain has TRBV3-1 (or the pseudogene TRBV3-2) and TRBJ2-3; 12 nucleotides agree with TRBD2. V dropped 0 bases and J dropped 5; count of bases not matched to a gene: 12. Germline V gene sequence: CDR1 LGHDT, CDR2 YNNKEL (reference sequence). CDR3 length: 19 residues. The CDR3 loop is CASSQDPPPLAGGEDTQYF. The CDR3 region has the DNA TGTGCCAGCAGCCAAGACCCCCCTCCTCTAGCGGGAGGGGAAGATACGCAGTATTTT.

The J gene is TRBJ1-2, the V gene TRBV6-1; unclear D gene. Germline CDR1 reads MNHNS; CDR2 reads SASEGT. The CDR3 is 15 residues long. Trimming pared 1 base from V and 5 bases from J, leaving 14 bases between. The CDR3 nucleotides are TGTGCCAGCAGTGAAGGGGCAGGCACACCTTATGGCTACACCTTC. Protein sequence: CASSEGAGTPYGYTF.

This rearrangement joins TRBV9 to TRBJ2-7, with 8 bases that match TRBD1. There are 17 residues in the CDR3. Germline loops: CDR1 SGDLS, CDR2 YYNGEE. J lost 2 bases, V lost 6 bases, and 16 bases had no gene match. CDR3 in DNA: TGTGCCAGCAACGCAACAGCAGGGGGCCGGCCTACCTACGAGCAGTACGTC. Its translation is CASNATAGGRPTYEQYV.

The CDR3 DNA is TGTGCCAGCAGAATCCGCGGACGGGGGGCTTCGGATGAGCAGTTCTTC. Translated, it gives CASRIRGRGASDEQFF. The chain joins TRBV11-3 to TRBJ2-1; D perhaps matches TRBD2 (7 bases). CDR3 length equals 16 residues. With 6 bases removed from V and 8 bases from J, the gap between germline ends came to 23 bases. Germline loops: CDR1 SGHNT, CDR2 YENEEA.

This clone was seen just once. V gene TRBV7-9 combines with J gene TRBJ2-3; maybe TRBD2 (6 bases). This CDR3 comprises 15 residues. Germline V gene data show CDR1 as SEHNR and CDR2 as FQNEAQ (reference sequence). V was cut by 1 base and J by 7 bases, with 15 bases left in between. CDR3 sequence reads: CASSLDLATRNTQYF. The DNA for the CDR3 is TGTGCCAGCAGCTTAGACCTAGCGACCCGGAATACGCAGTATTTT.

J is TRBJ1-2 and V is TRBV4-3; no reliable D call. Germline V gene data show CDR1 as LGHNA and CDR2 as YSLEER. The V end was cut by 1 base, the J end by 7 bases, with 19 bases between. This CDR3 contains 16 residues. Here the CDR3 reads CASSQGGVPGGRGYTF. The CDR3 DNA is TGCGCCAGCAGCCAAGGGGGAGTACCAGGAGGCCGTGGCTACACCTTC.

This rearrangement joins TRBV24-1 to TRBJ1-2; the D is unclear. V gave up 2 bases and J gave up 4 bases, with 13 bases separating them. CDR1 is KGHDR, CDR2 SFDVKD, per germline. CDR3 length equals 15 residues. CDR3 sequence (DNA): TGTGCCACCAGTGATTCGGCAGGTAGTATCTATGGCTACACCTTC. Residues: CATSDSAGSIYGYTF.

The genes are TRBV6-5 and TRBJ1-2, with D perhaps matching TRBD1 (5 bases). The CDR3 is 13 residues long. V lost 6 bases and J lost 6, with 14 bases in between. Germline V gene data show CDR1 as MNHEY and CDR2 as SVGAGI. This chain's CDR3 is CASRIRGGNGYTF. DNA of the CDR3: TGTGCCAGCAGGATAAGGGGCGGGAATGGCTACACCTTC.

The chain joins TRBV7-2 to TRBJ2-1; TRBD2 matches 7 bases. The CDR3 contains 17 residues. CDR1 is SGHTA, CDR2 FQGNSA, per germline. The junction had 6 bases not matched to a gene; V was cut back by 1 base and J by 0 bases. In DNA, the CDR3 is TGTGCCAGCAGCTTAGTCTCCGGGAGGTCCTCCTACAATGAGCAGTTCTTC. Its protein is CASSLVSGRSSYNEQFF.